The entry that follows covers one T cell receptor beta chain sequence. The antigen this receptor binds is unknown. Per-base quality was not reported, and no clone a single base away is much larger than it. TCR CDR3 regions were amplified from genomic DNA by multiplex PCR using the deep immunoSEQ assay. Genomic DNA extracted from each cell subset was distributed evenly over all wells of several immunoSEQ 96-well plates, and each plate served as one replicate. For sorted subsets, each replicate PCR was loaded with 150 to 250 ng genomic DNA, equivalent to about 33,000 T cell genomes. The purified libraries were quantified using a Qubit 3.0 fluorometer, sized with a Bioanalyzer 2100, and then quantified again using the KAPA Library Quantification kit. Every immunoSEQ 96-well plate was sequenced on a dedicated single-read 150-cycle Illumina NextSeq 550 flow cell. The source study handled its data this way. The immunoSEQ output contained only junctional sequences without quality scores, so filtering could not match that applied to full-length reads. To assign V/J genes and CDR3, sequences were annotated against IMGT germline references using PyIR, a Python wrapper for IgBLAST v1.9. Reads were removed for weak V/J assignments (E-value above 1e-6), missing CDR3, stop codons, out-of-frame junctions, or ambiguous translated residues. V3J clonotypes were defined as sequences sharing an identical inferred V gene, J gene, and CDR3 amino acid sequence. The percentage overlap between two repertoires was calculated by dividing the number of shared unique clonotypes by the size of the smaller repertoire. RTK rarefaction, the Chao1 estimator, and Recon v2.1 estimates of unobserved clonotypes were used to assess repertoire richness. OLGA was used to compute generation probabilities for all TCRbeta clonotypes that the gDNA method yielded from a handful of donors. TCRdb holds this immuneACCESS table with in-frame rearrangements only. Some clones are missing; in checked studies, unresolved V genes explain under half, and the rest has no known cause. V, J and clone size derive from that table, while D and trimming were established from the DNA sequence. This sample has about 590,000 clones in its table, and just under 97% of those were observed once. The top ten clones comprise 0.09% to 0.13% of the sample.

CD8 naive samples were obtained by positive selection for CCR7 among CD45RO-negative cells, yielding a CD45RA+CCR7+ population from which TemRA cells were excluded. Healthy HIV-negative adults with no recently reported acute infections or vaccinations were included as donors. Every donor was a Caucasian adult living in Nashville, Tennessee, USA. Blood was obtained by leukapheresis, after which PBMCs were separated by Ficoll-Histopaque density gradient centrifugation and cryopreserved in liquid nitrogen vapor phase. Analytical flow cytometry was used to check the purity and quantity of every magnetically sorted T cell population. From each sorted fraction, genomic DNA was isolated and quantified by UV absorbance on a Nanodrop 2000c. These data come from a study of shared clonotypes between healthy human individuals (TCRdb year 2020). With regard to the full study: The cohort included three men and two women between 18 and 49 years of age. To increase sequencing depth and limit assay-specific biases, different laboratories used diverse techniques to prepare libraries and sequence TCR repertoires. Leukapheresis yielded between about 0.85 and 10 billion PBMCs per donor. For each donor, three plates each were used for CD4 naive and CD4 memory, two plates were used for CD8 naive, and one plate was used for CD8 memory. The study deeply sequenced blood TCR repertoires of about 5 healthy adults to estimate repertoire size and the extent of clonotype sharing between individuals. Overall study outcomes, separate from this receptor: Across four donors, approximately 4.6% of naive CD4, approximately 3.5% of naive CD8, around 2.1% of memory CD4, and about 0.4% of memory CD8 clonotypes were shared. The genetic and exposure-history diversity represented was limited by the small number of donors. Naive subsets generally had larger estimated clonotype richness than memory subsets. Higher generation probabilities were observed for clonotypes shared by all four sorted-subset donors than for non-shared clonotypes. Pairwise subsampling indicated that sequencing depth was expected to affect the degree of clonotype sharing among donors. Sampling was restricted to blood, and TCR repertoires in tissue are likely to differ from TCR repertoires in blood. Even with the large sequencing depth, rarefaction of the sorted-subset datasets indicated that sequencing was incomplete.

This receptor was taken from a woman in her 30s in good health. Sequences were obtained from naive CD8+ T cells sorted from blood. This specimen's cell subset or site label, per the study, means: CD45RA+CCR7+.

This receptor carries the CDR3 CASSIWDLSPEAFF. The nucleotides are TGTGCCAGTAGTATATGGGACTTGAGTCCTGAAGCTTTCTTT. The V gene is TRBV19 and the J gene is TRBJ1-1; TRBD1 is a possible D gene, resting on 5 matching bases. From the cysteine up to the phenylalanine, the CDR3 has a length of 14 residues. Only the CDR3 portion is preserved as DNA: 42 bases, with reading frame beginning at the first base. Trimming removed 2 bases from V and 6 bases from J, leaving 13 bases between the germline ends. For CDR1 and CDR2, the germline V gene (reference sequence) lists LNHDA and SQIVND.